This T cell receptor beta chain was observed in a study of T cells in Graves' hyperthyroidism and ophthalmopathy. Researchers took RNA transcripts and amplified the TCR beta CDR3 regions from them. HTBI primers were the set used in a first-round RT-PCR of the TCR CDR3. Each CDR3 protein gets one entry after TCRdb re-called the multiplex PCR reads with MiXCR. In the table there are 250,000 or so distinct CDR3 sequences, over 15% of which are singletons. This clonotype was detected only a few times. One end of the junction varies from germline; a read error may be responsible. Uncontrolled infection, other autoimmune disease, pregnancy or lactation excluded patients. It was less than 13 ml of fresh peripheral blood that supplied the PBMCs. Material for sequencing was blood. The clonotype was recovered from a woman between 18 and 29 years old with Graves' ophthalmopathy.

For the CDR3, the DNA is TGTGCCAGCAGCTCCTCTAAGGGGAAACATCAGCCCCGGCATTTT. Translated: CASSSSKGKHQPRHF. The chain is built from TRBV3-1 and TRBJ1-5, with D possibly TRBD1 on 5 matching bases. CDR3 length: 15 residues. The germline V gene has CDR1 LGHDT and CDR2 YNNKEL (reference sequence).